Described below is a single T cell receptor (beta chain) sequence and its context. V was trimmed by 0 bases and J by 0 bases, leaving 12 bases between them. Germline V gives CDR1 LGHNA, CDR2 YSLEER. The CDR3 is made up of 17 amino acids. TCR beta chains were sequenced at survey level with immunoSEQ. Measured with immunoSEQ multiplex PCR; TCRdb has only the in-frame clones, and not every one. This sample yields tens of thousands of clones, of which about 93% are seen a single time; roughly 4.6% belongs to the top ten. The chain carries TRBV4-3 and TRBJ2-4, with D perhaps matching TRBD2 (6 bases). Material: PBMCs. The clonotype comes from a middle-aged man with rheumatoid arthritis. CDR3 amino acids: CASSQDFLAVAKNIQYF. The CDR3 region has the DNA TGCGCCAGCAGCCAAGATTTCTTAGCGGTAGCCAAAAACATTCAGTACTTC.